This T cell receptor (beta chain) was sequenced in a study of T cells in Graves' hyperthyroidism and ophthalmopathy. General observations from the study: In the blood, most expanded thyroid clonotypes above 0.001 appeared as well. Prediction of ophthalmopathy progression came a median roughly 6.6 months pre-onset.

The germline V gene has CDR1 DFQATT and CDR2 SNEGSKA (reference sequence). The CDR3 totals 12 residues. The ends were cut back, 0 bases at V and 5 bases at J, with 6 bases in the middle. Exclusion criteria comprised uncontrolled infection, other autoimmune disease, pregnancy or lactation. It was over 9.5 ml of fresh peripheral blood that supplied the PBMCs. This clonotype appeared a few times. What it binds is unknown. What was amplified from RNA transcripts were TCR beta CDR3 regions. Initially, a first-round RT-PCR of the TCR CDR3 employed the HTBI primer set. TCRdb used MiXCR to reprocess the multiplex PCR reads, holding one entry per CDR3 protein. Of approximately 350,000 distinct CDR3 sequences detected, around 15% appear once; the ten largest clones hold approximately 19%.

What was sequenced was blood. J is TRBJ2-3 and V is TRBV20-1; tentatively, D is TRBD1 (5 bases). The sequence was collected from a woman in her sixties with Graves' ophthalmopathy. The CDR3 region is CSARDQGDTQYF. Written as DNA, the CDR3 is TGCAGTGCTAGAGACCAGGGAGATACGCAGTATTTT.